These 31 T cell receptor beta chains were all obtained from the same sample, sequenced in a study of T cells after yellow fever vaccination. One entry per CDR3 protein results from TCRdb running MiXCR on the 5' RACE reads. The sample records hundreds of thousands of distinct CDR3 sequences, approximately 10% being singletons. The starting material was CD4+ T cells sorted from PBMCs, obtained 5 days after the yellow fever booster vaccination. The receptor set was obtained from a man between 18 and 29 years old who received the YFV17D yellow fever vaccine.

This clonotype was detected ten times or more. The chain combines TRBV7-6 with TRBJ2-6, with D perhaps matching TRBD1 (5 bases). CDR3 length: 19 residues. Trimming stripped 1 base from V and 0 bases from J, with 16 bases between. Germline CDR1 is SGHVS and CDR2 is FNYEAQ. CDR3 amino acids: CASSLDHGAVLSGANVLTF. In nucleotides, the CDR3 is TGTGCCAGCAGCTTAGATCATGGGGCAGTCCTCTCTGGGGCCAACGTCCTGACTTTC.

The chain recombines TRBV3-1 with TRBJ1-4; 7 nucleotides agree with TRBD1. Germline CDR1 and CDR2: LGHDT and YNNKEL (reference sequence). After removal of 2 bases from V and 4 bases from J, the junction contained 7 bases not matched to a gene. This CDR3 is 16 amino acids long. This chain's CDR3 is CASSQPRTGNNEKLFF. Written as DNA, the CDR3 is TGTGCCAGCAGCCAACCCCGGACAGGAAATAATGAAAAACTGTTTTTT. The full variable domain, with the rest looked up from reference TRBV3-1 and TRBJ1-4, is DTAVSQTPKYLVTQMGNDKSIKCEQNLGHDTMYWYKQDSKKFLKIMFSYNNKELIINETVPNRFSPKSPDKAHLNLHINSLELGDSAVYFCASSQPRTGNNEKLFFGSGTQLSVL.

This clonotype was observed a handful of times. The CDR3 nucleotides read TGTGCCAGCAGCTTGCGACAGGTTAATAGCAATCAGCCCCAGCATTTT. Translation: CASSLRQVNSNQPQHF. This chain joins TRBV5-5 and TRBJ1-5, with a weak D call TRBD1 (6 bases). The CDR3 is made up of 16 amino acids. From germline, CDR1 is SGHKS and CDR2 YYEKEE (reference sequence). V lost 1 base and J 0 bases, leaving 11 bases between the germline ends.

The chain couples TRBV5-6 to TRBJ2-7; no reliable D call. Germline-derived CDR1 and CDR2 are SGHDT and YYEEEE. CDR3 length equals 14 residues. The CDR3 nucleotides read TGTGCCAGCAGCAACCCCACAAGGATCTACGTGCAGTTCGTC. This gives the protein CASSNPTRIYVQFV.

In this sample, this clonotype turned up many times. The gene calls are TRBV4-2 and TRBJ2-3; 14 nucleotides line up with TRBD2. V lost 0 bases to trimming and J lost 3 bases; unmatched junction nucleotides: 8. This CDR3 is built from 19 residues. Germline V lookup: CDR1 LGHNA, CDR2 YNFKEQ. The CDR3 DNA sequence: TGTGCCAGCAGCCAAGATCTCAGACTAGCGGGGGGGACGACAGATACGCAGTATTTT. It yields the protein CASSQDLRLAGGTTDTQYF.

The genes are TRBV14 and TRBJ1-2; TRBD1 is a possible D gene (5 bases). The CDR3 is made up of 16 amino acids. The V end was cut by 0 bases, the J end by 4 bases, with 15 bases between. Germline V CDR1 and CDR2: SGHDN, FVKESK. CDR3 sequence (DNA): TGTGCCAGCAGCCAAGATACGGGGCGCGGCCGCTATGGCTACACCTTC. This encodes CASSQDTGRGRYGYTF.

This clonotype was picked up a small number of times. The chain uses TRBV6-5 and TRBJ2-5; D is possibly TRBD1 (6 bases). Germline V gene lookup returns CDR1 MNHEY and CDR2 SVGAGI. Trimming shortened V by 4 bases and J by 5 bases, and 11 bases separated the two germline ends. This CDR3 is 13 amino acids long. CDR3 protein: CASSSPGDETQYF. CDR3 coding DNA: TGTGCCAGCAGTTCGCCAGGGGATGAGACCCAGTACTTC.

The J gene is TRBJ2-3, the V gene TRBV29-1, with D perhaps given as TRBD1 or TRBD2 (6 bases each). Trimming cost V 3 bases and J 2 bases, with 9 bases left between them. This CDR3 is 13 amino acids long. Germline-derived CDR1 and CDR2 are SQVTM and ANQGSEA. The CDR3 loop is CSVDPGATDTQYF. The CDR3 nucleotides read TGCAGCGTTGACCCGGGGGCCACAGATACGCAGTATTTT.

This clonotype was recorded at least ten times. The rearrangement joins TRBV20-1 to TRBJ2-7, with a tentative D call TRBD1 (5 bases). The CDR3 runs to 14 residues. Germline values: CDR1 DFQATT, CDR2 SNEGSKA (reference sequence). Trimming left V 1 base short and J 3 bases short, with 13 bases between. CDR3 coding DNA: TGCAGTGCTAGAGGCCAGCTGGGGCTCTACGAGCAGTACGTC. Amino acids: CSARGQLGLYEQYV.

This clonotype was counted a few times. V is TRBV3-1 and J is TRBJ2-1; tentative D call: TRBD1 (5 bases). Deletions cut 2 bases from V and 3 bases from J, with 11 bases between. The CDR3 has 15 amino acids. Germline V gene data show CDR1 as LGHDT and CDR2 as YNNKEL (reference sequence). CDR3: CASSQSAGFYNEQFF. The DNA of the CDR3 is TGTGCCAGCAGCCAAAGTGCAGGGTTCTACAATGAGCAGTTCTTC.

The chain couples TRBV18 to TRBJ1-2; D is undetermined. Trimming pared 4 bases from V and 7 bases from J, leaving 22 bases between. Germline V gene sequence: CDR1 KGHSH, CDR2 LQKENI. The CDR3 has 16 amino acids. DNA of the CDR3: TGTGCCAGCTCACGAATGAACCGGAATGGGCTCCCTGGCTACACCTTC. Amino acid sequence: CASSRMNRNGLPGYTF.

The chain recombines TRBV7-6 with TRBJ2-2; perhaps TRBD1 as D (5 bases). Trimming shortened V by 2 bases and J by 2 bases, and 12 bases separated the two germline ends. CDR1 and CDR2 (germline): SGHVS, FNYEAQ. The CDR3 covers 16 residues. CDR3 protein: CASSLRKGQNTGELFF. DNA for the CDR3: TGTGCCAGCAGCTTACGCAAAGGACAAAACACCGGGGAGCTGTTTTTT.

This clonotype was recorded a few times. This sequence joins TRBV12-3 or TRBV12-4 and TRBJ2-1; TRBD2 matches 8 bases. The V and J ends lost 5 bases and 7 bases, in that order; junction bases with no gene match: 16. The CDR3 totals 17 residues. CDR3 nucleotides: TGTGCCAGCAGTCCCGATGGAGCGGGGGCCGAAGGAAATGAGCAGTTCTTC. Translation gives CASSPDGAGAEGNEQFF.

The J gene is TRBJ2-2, the V gene TRBV7-3, with 13 bases that match TRBD2. Per the germline V gene, CDR1 is SGHTA and CDR2 is FQGTGA. The CDR3 runs 16 residues. Trimming removed 8 bases from V and 4 bases from J; junction bases left unmatched: 7. This chain's CDR3 is CASVLAGGPSTGELFF. The CDR3 DNA is TGTGCCAGCGTACTAGCGGGGGGGCCTAGCACCGGGGAGCTGTTTTTT.

This clonotype was seen a few times. The chain is built from TRBV7-2 and TRBJ2-5; no reliable D call. Germline values: CDR1 SGHTA, CDR2 FQGNSA. V was shortened by 5 bases and J by 3 bases, with 7 bases between the two germline ends. This CDR3 region has 12 residues. The CDR3 region has the DNA TGTGCCAGCAGCGCCCTAAAAGAGACCCAGTACTTC. Translation gives CASSALKETQYF. The full variable domain, completed using reference TRBV7-2 and TRBJ2-5, is GAGVSQSPSNKVTEKGKDVELRCDPISGHTALYWYRQSLGQGLEFLIYFQGNSAPDKSGLPSDRFSAERTGGSVSTLTIQRTQQEDSAVYLCASSALKETQYFGPGTRLLVL.

The gene calls are TRBV5-5 and TRBJ2-5, with 9 bases that match TRBD1. The CDR3 loop spans 17 amino acids. The V gene end was trimmed by 0 bases and the J gene end by 5 bases; junction bases not matched to a gene: 11. Germline V gene data show CDR1 as SGHKS and CDR2 as YYEKEE (reference sequence). The CDR3 region has the DNA TGTGCCAGCAGCTTGGGTAACAGGGGGCTTTTGGGGGAGACCCAGTACTTC. Translated: CASSLGNRGLLGETQYF.

V is TRBV2 and J is TRBJ1-2; possible D gene TRBD1, 6 bases. The germline V and J ends were trimmed by 6 bases and 5 bases, with 10 bases remaining between them. Germline CDR1 SNHLY, CDR2 FYNNEI. The CDR3 length is 12 residues. This CDR3 is CASRSTGYGYTF. In DNA, the CDR3 is TGTGCCAGCAGATCGACAGGATATGGCTACACCTTC.

V and J are TRBV7-2 and TRBJ2-1, with D perhaps matching TRBD1 (5 bases). This CDR3 contains 13 residues. The germline CDR1 and CDR2 sequences are SGHTA and FQGNSA. The V end lost 7 bases, the J end lost 10 bases, and 17 bases lay between the germline ends. The CDR3 reads CASNPTQVDEQFF. The CDR3 coding sequence is TGTGCCAGCAACCCTACACAGGTGGACGAGCAGTTCTTC.

This clonotype occurred a few times. V and J are TRBV7-9 and TRBJ1-3; no definite D call. The V gene lost 6 bases and the J gene lost 9 bases, with 9 bases spanning the gap. Germline V lookup: CDR1 SEHNR, CDR2 FQNEAQ (reference sequence). This CDR3 is 11 amino acids long. The CDR3 loop is CASSTGSTIYF. CDR3 nucleotide sequence: TGTGCCAGCAGTACGGGCAGCACCATATATTTT. Variable domain in full (rest from reference TRBV7-9 and TRBJ1-3): DTGVSQNPRHKITKRGQNVTFRCDPISEHNRLYWYRQTLGQGPEFLTYFQNEAQLEKSRLLSDRFSAERPKGSFSTLEIQRTEQGDSAMYLCASSTGSTIYFGEGSWLTVV.

This clonotype has just a few counts. This chain links TRBV27 with TRBJ1-6, with unresolved D. V was pared by 6 bases and J by 4 bases, with 10 bases between. The CDR3 consists of 14 residues. The germline gives CDR1 MNHEY, CDR2 SMNVEV (reference sequence). The CDR3 nucleotides are TGTGCCAGCAGATGGGGTATTTATAATTCACCCCTCCACTTT. This gives the protein CASRWGIYNSPLHF.

The chain carries TRBV6-6 and TRBJ1-2, with TRBD1 identical over 8 bases. Losses at the gene ends were 1 base for V and 4 bases for J; bases not matched to a gene: 8. The CDR3 loop spans 16 amino acids. Germline lookup yields CDR1 MNHNY and CDR2 SVGAGI (reference sequence). CDR3 coding DNA: TGTGCCAGCAGTTACTTAGGGACAGGCATAACCTATGGCTACACCTTC. It codes for CASSYLGTGITYGYTF.

The sample holds a few counts of this clonotype. The rearrangement joins TRBV10-3 to TRBJ2-2, with 10 positions matching TRBD1. V lost 6 bases and J lost 3; bases outside the gene matches: 4. CDR3 size: 15 residues. Germline CDR1 and CDR2: ENHRY and SYGVKD. CDR3 amino acids: CAISRGQGDTGELFF. The CDR3, as DNA: TGTGCCATCAGCCGCGGACAGGGGGACACCGGGGAGCTGTTTTTT.

There are many counts of this clonotype. The chain uses TRBV5-1 and TRBJ2-3; 12 nucleotides match TRBD2. J was trimmed by 5 bases and V by 5 bases; bases with no gene match: 9. The CDR3 runs to 16 residues. The germline V gene has CDR1 SGHRS and CDR2 YFSETQ. The CDR3 loop is CASRPASGGAEDTQYF. CDR3 sequence (DNA): TGCGCCAGCAGACCAGCTAGCGGGGGGGCCGAAGATACGCAGTATTTT.

The rearrangement uses TRBV5-8 and TRBJ2-4; unclear D gene. Trimming stripped 4 bases from V and 0 bases from J, with 14 bases between. The CDR3 extends over 16 amino acids. Germline CDR1 reads SGHTS; CDR2 reads YDEGEE. The CDR3 spells CASSLMAALAKNIQYF. The CDR3 region has the DNA TGTGCCAGCAGCCTGATGGCAGCTCTAGCCAAAAACATTCAGTACTTC.

This clonotype was seen repeatedly, ten times or more. CDR3 region: CASSLSGAWQETQYF. CDR3 coding DNA: TGTGCCAGCAGCCTTAGCGGCGCGTGGCAAGAGACCCAGTACTTC. The rearrangement links TRBV4-2 to TRBJ2-5; tentative D call: TRBD2 (6 bases). The V end was cut by 4 bases, the J end by 2 bases, with 14 bases between. The CDR3 covers 15 residues. Germline assignment: CDR1 LGHNA and CDR2 YNFKEQ.

This clonotype was detected only a few times. The J gene is TRBJ2-3, the V gene TRBV5-5; 10 bases match TRBD2. Germline V CDR1 and CDR2: SGHKS, YYEKEE (reference sequence). V was pared by 5 bases and J by 3 bases, with 6 bases of the junction left unmatched. The CDR3 sequence is 15 residues long. For the CDR3, the DNA is TGTGCCAGCAGACTAGCGGGGCTGGTAACAGATACGCAGTATTTT. Translating gives CASRLAGLVTDTQYF.

CDR3 loop: CSARQAYEQYV. The CDR3 nucleotides read TGCAGTGCCAGACAAGCCTACGAGCAGTACGTC. V and J are TRBV20-1 and TRBJ2-7; no definite D call. The V gene's germline CDR1 is DFQATT and CDR2 SNEGSKA (reference sequence). Trimming removed 6 bases from V and 2 bases from J, with 8 bases in between. This CDR3 region has 11 residues.

This clonotype was observed many times. The rearrangement links TRBV7-9 to TRBJ2-3; tentatively, D is TRBD2 (6 bases). This CDR3 is 14 amino acids long. The germline V and J ends were trimmed by 3 bases and 4 bases, with 11 bases remaining between them. The germline gives CDR1 SEHNR, CDR2 FQNEAQ (reference sequence). The CDR3 loop reads CASSFGGSADTQYF. In nucleotides, the CDR3 is TGTGCCAGCAGCTTCGGGGGTAGTGCAGATACGCAGTATTTT.

The chain has TRBV7-2 and TRBJ2-7; 9 bases fit TRBD1. Germline lookup yields CDR1 SGHTA and CDR2 FQGNSA. V dropped 5 bases and J dropped 3; count of bases not matched to a gene: 5. This CDR3 is built from 14 residues. The CDR3 sequence: CASSRGTGNYEQYV. In nucleotides, the CDR3 is TGTGCCAGCAGCCGCGGGACAGGGAACTACGAGCAGTACGTC.

The chain carries TRBV10-3 and TRBJ2-5; 12 bases line up with TRBD2. Germline assignment: CDR1 ENHRY and CDR2 SYGVKD. The CDR3 loop spans 16 amino acids. J lost 3 bases, V lost 5 bases, and 7 bases had no gene match. The CDR3 nucleotides are TGTGCCATCAGTCTGACCGGACTAGCGGGAAAAGAGACCCAGTACTTC. This gives the protein CAISLTGLAGKETQYF.

This CDR3 is CASSLAFGASGGQPQHF. For the CDR3, the DNA is TGTGCCAGCAGCTTAGCGTTTGGGGCTTCAGGAGGGCAGCCCCAGCATTTT. The rearrangement uses TRBV7-2 and TRBJ1-5; maybe TRBD1 (5 bases). V was pared by 0 bases and J by 7 bases, with 19 bases between. The CDR3 contains 17 residues. CDR1 and CDR2 (germline): SGHTA, FQGNSA. The entire variable domain, with the rest obtained from reference TRBV7-2 and TRBJ1-5, is as follows: GAGVSQSPSNKVTEKGKDVELRCDPISGHTALYWYRQSLGQGLEFLIYFQGNSAPDKSGLPSDRFSAERTGGSVSTLTIQRTQQEDSAVYLCASSLAFGASGGQPQHFGDGTRLSIL.